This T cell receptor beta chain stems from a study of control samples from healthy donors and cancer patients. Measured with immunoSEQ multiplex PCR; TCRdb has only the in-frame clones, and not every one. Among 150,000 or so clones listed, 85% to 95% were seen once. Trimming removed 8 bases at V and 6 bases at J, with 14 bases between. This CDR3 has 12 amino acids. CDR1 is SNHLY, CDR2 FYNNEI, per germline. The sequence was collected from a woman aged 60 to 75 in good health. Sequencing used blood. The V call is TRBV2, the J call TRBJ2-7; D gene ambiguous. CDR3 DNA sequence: TGTGCCAGCGGGGTTATGGGCAGCGAGCAGTACTTC. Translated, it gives CASGVMGSEQYF.